These 8 T cell receptor beta chains originate from one sample sequenced in a study of T cells in Graves' hyperthyroidism and ophthalmopathy. The TCR beta CDR3 regions underwent amplification using RNA transcripts as the source. A set of HTBI primers served as the primers for a first-round RT-PCR of the TCR CDR3. TCRdb re-called the multiplex PCR reads with MiXCR, one entry per CDR3 protein. Of a few hundred thousand distinct CDR3 sequences listed, under 20% are singletons. Specimen: blood. The receptor set was obtained from a man aged 18 to 30 with Graves' ophthalmopathy.

This clonotype was seen a few times. The rearrangement links TRBV15 to TRBJ1-4; D call uncertain. This CDR3 is 14 amino acids long. V was cut by 0 bases and J by 8 bases, with 10 bases left in between. Germline V gene sequence: CDR1 LNHNV, CDR2 YYDKDF (reference sequence). The CDR3 region is CATSREEGEEKLFF. The CDR3 DNA sequence: TGTGCCACCAGCAGAGAGGAGGGAGAGGAAAAACTGTTTTTT. The full variable domain, its missing parts supplied by reference TRBV15 and TRBJ1-4, is DAMVIQNPRYQVTQFGKPVTLSCSQTLNHNVMYWYQQKSSQAPKLLFHYYDKDFNNEADTPDNFQSRRPNTSFCFLDIRSPGLGDTAMYLCATSREEGEEKLFFGSGTQLSVL.

This clonotype was counted between two and nine times. The chain is built from TRBV28 and TRBJ2-3, with 9 bases fitting TRBD2. V was pared by 2 bases and J by 6 bases, with 6 bases of the junction left unmatched. This CDR3 is built from 15 residues. Germline loops: CDR1 MDHEN, CDR2 SYDVKM. The chain's CDR3 is CASSLGGGEGDTQYF. DNA of the CDR3: TGTGCCAGCAGTTTAGGCGGGGGGGAGGGGGATACGCAGTATTTT.

This clonotype was counted at least ten times. The V call is TRBV4-2, the J call TRBJ1-2; no clear D. V was trimmed by 1 base and J by 4 bases, leaving 16 bases between them. The CDR3 is 16 residues long. Germline-derived CDR1 and CDR2 are LGHNA and YNFKEQ. CDR3 amino acids: CASSQAFPTKTYGYTF. CDR3 DNA sequence: TGTGCCAGCAGCCAAGCGTTCCCCACAAAGACCTATGGCTACACCTTC.

This clonotype was recorded a few times. The rearrangement joins TRBV2 to TRBJ1-3; D unresolved. Between the trimmed V and J ends, which lost 6 bases and 9 bases, there was a span of 9 bases. Germline assignment: CDR1 SNHLY and CDR2 FYNNEI. CDR3 length: 11 residues. The CDR3 is CASSESGTIYF. The CDR3, as DNA: TGTGCCAGCAGCGAGTCTGGCACCATATATTTT.

This clonotype was counted many times. J is TRBJ1-2 and V is TRBV3-1; D gene unclear. Per the germline V gene, CDR1 is LGHDT and CDR2 is YNNKEL (reference sequence). CDR3 size: 15 residues. V lost 2 bases, J lost 3 bases, and 13 bases lay in between. For the CDR3, the DNA is TGTGCCAGCAGCCAATTACCTATAGAGTACTATGGCTACACCTTC. It translates to CASSQLPIEYYGYTF.

This clonotype was found many times. The chain combines TRBV12-3 or TRBV12-4 with TRBJ2-5; D is unclear. The CDR3 runs to 13 residues. Trimming cost V 4 bases and J 5 bases, with 11 bases left between them. CDR3 residues: CASSSTGLETQYF. CDR3 nucleotides: TGTGCCAGCAGTTCGACCGGCCTCGAGACCCAGTACTTC.

The V gene is TRBV9, the J gene TRBJ2-1, with D tentatively TRBD1 (6 bases). CDR3 size: 21 residues. CDR1 and CDR2 from the germline V gene are SGDLS and YYNGEE. The ends were cut back, 5 bases at V and 2 bases at J, with 32 bases in the middle. The CDR3 nucleotides read TGTGCCAGCAGTGCACCCATCAGAACCCCCCTACAGGGCACAGCCTACAATGAGCAGTTCTTC. Amino acids: CASSAPIRTPLQGTAYNEQFF.

In this sample, this clonotype turned up a few times. The chain carries TRBV25-1 and TRBJ2-7; D call uncertain. Trimming removed 5 bases at V and 3 bases at J, with 11 bases between. Germline CDR1 and CDR2: MGHDK and SYGVNS. This CDR3 contains 13 residues. The CDR3 here is CASSPPDRYEQYF. The CDR3 bases are TGTGCCAGCAGTCCCCCCGACCGCTACGAGCAGTACTTC.